These T cell receptor beta chains were read from a single sample in a study of T cells in Graves' hyperthyroidism and ophthalmopathy. One entry per CDR3 protein, called by TCRdb with MiXCR from the multiplex PCR reads. The sample has approximately 590,000 distinct CDR3 sequences; approximately 15% are singletons. The specimen sequenced was blood. These receptors were obtained from a woman under 40 with Graves' hyperthyroidism. Each CDR3 is given with its conserved first and last residue. The order of the fields is J gene, clone size, CDR3 length, V gene, D gene, CDR3 protein, CDR3 DNA. A D gene is named only where the DNA matches it firmly. Size tells how often a clone was seen (once, few, many) or the class of an expanded clone, and some rows leave it out.

>TRBJ2-7|once|15|TRBV11-2|.
CASSLVGTLSYEQYF
TGTGCCAGCAGCTTAGTGGGGACCCTTTCCTACGAGCAGTACTTC
>TRBJ1-2|many|17|TRBV6-2/TRBV6-3|.
CASSVRVRDGENYGYTF
TGTGCCAGCAGTGTAAGGGTGCGGGACGGCGAGAACTATGGCTACACCTTC
>TRBJ2-3|few|16|TRBV5-4|TRBD2
CASSHGASGFTDTQYF
TGTGCCAGCAGCCATGGAGCTAGCGGGTTCACAGATACGCAGTATTTT
>TRBJ1-5|few|14|TRBV5-1|.
CASSLAGGFQPQHF
TGCGCCAGCAGCTTGGCAGGAGGGTTTCAGCCCCAGCATTTT
>TRBJ2-7|.|12|TRBV20-1|.
CSARHESYEQYF
TGCAGTGCTAGACACGAAAGCTACGAGCAGTACTTC
>TRBJ1-4|.|15|TRBV4-1|.
CASSPTTGFNEKLFF
TGCGCCAGCAGCCCCACGACGGGTTTTAATGAAAAACTGTTTTTT
>TRBJ2-7|few|14|TRBV19|.
CASRGSDRNYEQYF
TGTGCCAGTAGAGGTTCCGACAGAAATTACGAGCAGTACTTC
>TRBJ2-1|many|17|TRBV24-1|TRBD2
CATSDYPGTSGRVEQFF
TGTGCCACCAGTGATTACCCCGGGACTAGCGGGAGGGTTGAGCAGTTCTTC
>TRBJ1-5|.|18|TRBV15|.
CATSRERRRYDSNQPQHF
TGTGCCACCAGCAGAGAGAGGAGGAGGTACGATAGCAATCAGCCCCAGCATTTT
>TRBJ1-1|.|23|TRBV5-5|.
CASSFYICSARDPGEGQDTEAFF
.
>TRBJ1-1|many|14|TRBV7-8|.
CASSFSGGWTEAFF
TGTGCCAGCAGCTTCTCGGGGGGGTGGACTGAAGCTTTCTTT
>TRBJ1-1|.|18|TRBV28|.
CASSPYRAGAWGNTEAFF
TGTGCCAGCAGTCCTTACAGGGCGGGAGCTTGGGGGAACACTGAAGCCTTCTTT
>TRBJ2-7|many|14|TRBV28|TRBD2
CATGLAGGVYEQYF
TGTGCCACGGGGCTAGCGGGAGGCGTCTACGAGCAGTACTTC
>TRBJ2-2|.|14|TRBV3-1|TRBD1
CASRRSGGTGELFF
TGTGCCAGCAGACGTTCAGGGGGCACCGGGGAGCTGTTTTTT
>TRBJ2-7|few|15|TRBV28|TRBD1
CASRHRTGQTYEQYF
TGTGCCAGCAGACACCGGACAGGGCAGACCTACGAGCAGTACTTC
>TRBJ1-1|.|12|TRBV28|.
CASSFSGSEAFF
TGTGCCAGCAGTTTCTCGGGGTCTGAAGCTTTCTTT
>TRBJ2-1|few|18|TRBV12-5|TRBD1
CASGLVQGVTGAFNEQFF
TGTGCTAGTGGTTTGGTACAAGGTGTGACAGGGGCTTTCAATGAGCAGTTCTTC
>TRBJ1-5|few|14|TRBV19|TRBD1
CASSRGDSILPQHF
TGTGCCAGTAGTAGGGGGGACAGTATTTTGCCCCAGCATTTT
>TRBJ1-5|.|15|TRBV4-1|TRBD1
CASSSGDRPNQPQHF
TGCGCCAGCAGCTCGGGGGACAGGCCCAATCAGCCCCAGCATTTT
>TRBJ1-1|.|15|TRBV3-1|.
CASTSGRSANTEAFF
TGTGCCAGCACATCCGGACGGTCGGCGAACACTGAAGCTTTCTTT
>TRBJ2-5|many|17|TRBV7-2|.
CASSLRKGHKTRETQYF
TGTGCCAGCAGCTTAAGGAAGGGGCACAAAACCCGGGAGACCCAGTACTTC
>TRBJ1-2|many|16|TRBV27|TRBD1
CASSSPSGQGDNGYTF
TGTGCCAGCAGTTCCCCCTCGGGACAGGGGGACAATGGCTACACCTTC
>TRBJ1-3|.|17|TRBV6-1|.
CASRRSGTLRSGNTIYF
TGTGCCAGCAGACGAAGCGGGACTCTTCGGTCTGGAAACACCATATATTTT
>TRBJ2-7|many|15|TRBV7-2|TRBD1
CASSYGDRASYEQYF
TGTGCCAGCAGTTACGGGGACAGGGCCTCCTACGAGCAGTACTTC
>TRBJ1-1|few|13|TRBV29-1|.
CSVYPGEFLEAFF
TGCAGCGTTTACCCAGGGGAGTTTTTAGAAGCTTTCTTT
>TRBJ2-3|many|14|TRBV20-1|.
CSARVADSTDTQYF
TGCAGTGCTAGAGTAGCGGATAGCACAGATACGCAGTATTTT
>TRBJ1-5|many|14|TRBV12-3/TRBV12-4|TRBD1
CASSLSDRGSAQHF
TGTGCCAGCAGTTTATCCGACAGGGGTTCAGCCCAGCATTTT
>TRBJ2-2|many|14|TRBV30|TRBD2
CAWSVGTSSGELFF
TGTGCCTGGAGTGTGGGGACTAGTTCCGGGGAGCTGTTTTTT